The next 13 T cell receptor beta chains were all read from a single sample in a study of T cell changes during pregnancy in multiple sclerosis (dated by TCRdb to 2018 to 2020). Library generation was performed with the immunoSEQ multiplex PCR assay. The immuneACCESS repertoire file appears here via TCRdb, limited to in-frame rearrangements. These files lack a portion of the clones; in checked studies, under half of the deficit traces to unresolved V genes, and the cause of the others is not known. The sample includes about 44,000 clones, with just under 95% observed a single time. The top ten constitute approximately 0.73% of the sample. The material was CD4+ T cells from peripheral blood mononuclear cells, obtained in the first trimester of pregnancy. These receptors were obtained from a female donor with multiple sclerosis, enrolled in a pregnancy study.

This chain joins TRBV6-1 and TRBJ1-2, with 8 positions matching TRBD1. The CDR3 contains 14 residues. Germline values: CDR1 MNHNS, CDR2 SASEGT. Trimming took 4 bases from V and 2 from J; bases not matched to a gene: 3. CDR3 protein: CASSGRQGNYGYTF. In DNA, the CDR3 is TGTGCCAGCAGTGGACGACAGGGGAACTATGGCTACACCTTC.

This clone was observed once. The chain links TRBV5-4 to TRBJ2-1; D remains unclear. Trimming stripped 1 base from V and 5 bases from J, with 10 bases between. The V gene's germline CDR1 is SGHNT and CDR2 YYREEE (reference sequence). The CDR3 covers 14 residues. The CDR3 is CASSLIGGDNEQFF. CDR3 coding DNA: TGTGCCAGCAGCTTGATAGGCGGAGACAATGAGCAGTTCTTC.

The chain carries TRBV2 and TRBJ2-1; TRBD2 matches 12 bases. Germline lookup yields CDR1 SNHLY and CDR2 FYNNEI. The CDR3 extends over 14 amino acids. Trimming removed 6 bases from V and 9 bases from J; junction bases left unmatched: 6. CDR3 sequence: CASRPGLAGGEQFF. The DNA of the CDR3 is TGTGCCAGCAGACCGGGACTAGCGGGCGGTGAGCAGTTCTTC.

The genes are TRBV2 and TRBJ2-2; 7 bases map to TRBD2. This CDR3 region has 16 residues. CDR1 and CDR2 (germline): SNHLY, FYNNEI. The junction had 12 bases not matched to a gene; V was cut back by 6 bases and J by 5 bases. The CDR3 sequence is CASSLVGGSRTGELFF. Written as DNA, the CDR3 is TGTGCCAGCAGCCTGGTTGGCGGGAGTAGGACCGGGGAGCTGTTTTTT.

This chain joins TRBV5-4 and TRBJ2-3, with a tentative D call TRBD1 (7 bases). Germline lookup yields CDR1 SGHNT and CDR2 YYREEE (reference sequence). Deletions cut 2 bases from V and 8 bases from J, with 18 bases between. The CDR3 extends over 15 amino acids. In DNA, the CDR3 is TGTGCCAGCAGCTTACCGGGACAGCGGGTCACTACGCAGTATTTT. This encodes CASSLPGQRVTTQYF.

A single count supports this clone. The chain combines TRBV28 with TRBJ2-5; D gene ambiguous. Germline values: CDR1 MDHEN, CDR2 SYDVKM. The CDR3 has 13 residues. Trimming took 3 bases from V and 0 from J, leaving 5 bases between them. The CDR3 sequence: CASSFRDQETQYF. The CDR3 DNA reads TGTGCCAGCAGTTTCCGGGACCAAGAGACCCAGTACTTC.

This clone was counted once. J is TRBJ2-2 and V is TRBV27; D may be TRBD1 (5 bases). Trimming shortened V by 3 bases and J by 5 bases, and 16 bases separated the two germline ends. The CDR3 loop spans 16 amino acids. Per the germline V gene, CDR1 is MNHEY and CDR2 is SMNVEV (reference sequence). CDR3 residues: CASSFRKGRVTGELFF. The CDR3 DNA sequence: TGTGCCAGCAGTTTCCGGAAAGGCAGGGTAACCGGGGAGCTGTTTTTT.

The genes are TRBV27 and TRBJ1-5, with 8 bases lining up with TRBD1. Germline values: CDR1 MNHEY, CDR2 SMNVEV (reference sequence). The CDR3 has 14 residues. Unmatched junction bases numbered 6, after V lost 6 bases and J lost 5 bases. CDR3 sequence (DNA): TGTGCCAGCAGCGGGGACAGGCGGCATCAGCCCCAGCATTTT. This sequence encodes CASSGDRRHQPQHF.

V usage is TRBV6-1 and J usage is TRBJ2-7; 10 nucleotides match TRBD2. Germline V lookup: CDR1 MNHNS, CDR2 SASEGT. CDR3 length: 15 residues. The ends lost 4 bases at V and 4 bases at J; junction bases unmatched: 7. CDR3 coding DNA: TGTGCCAGCAGTGCTGCTAGCGGGAGTGGATACGAGCAGTACTTC. Translated, it gives CASSAASGSGYEQYF.

The gene calls are TRBV28 and TRBJ2-7; D may be TRBD1 (5 bases). Per germline, CDR1 MDHEN and CDR2 SYDVKM. There are 13 residues in the CDR3. The V and J ends lost 7 bases and 3 bases respectively, with 13 bases between them. CDR3 DNA: TGTGCCAGCATCCCGCGAAGGGGCTACGAGCAGTACTTC. Encoded protein: CASIPRRGYEQYF.

The chain has TRBV15 and TRBJ1-2; D not resolved. Trimming stripped 0 bases from V and 7 bases from J, with 12 bases between. The CDR3 contains 14 residues. Germline CDR1 reads LNHNV; CDR2 reads YYDKDF (reference sequence). CDR3 amino acids: CATSRDGGVFGYTF. Here the CDR3 DNA reads TGTGCCACCAGCAGAGATGGAGGTGTATTTGGCTACACCTTC.

The chain joins TRBV10-3 to TRBJ2-3; 8 bases align to TRBD2. J was trimmed by 5 bases and V by 4 bases; bases with no gene match: 8. The CDR3 is 15 residues long. Germline assignment: CDR1 ENHRY and CDR2 SYGVKD. CDR3 amino acids: CAISARSGIQDTQYF. The CDR3 DNA is TGTGCCATCAGTGCCCGTAGCGGGATTCAAGATACGCAGTATTTT.

This chain's CDR3 is CASSLDGGFQETQYF. CDR3 sequence (DNA): TGTGCCAGCAGCTTAGATGGGGGCTTCCAAGAGACCCAGTACTTC. The chain combines TRBV11-2 with TRBJ2-5; D might be TRBD1 (6 bases). The CDR3 length is 15 residues. Germline CDR1 SGHAT, CDR2 FQNNGV. Trimming pared 0 bases from V and 1 base from J, leaving 9 bases between.